The entry below describes one TCR beta chain. Individuals drawn from around 25 US areas were about 18 to 100 years old. Cohort placement rested on clinical history that participants reported themselves. Authors' methods: Reference gene primers were amplified, and this amplification served to estimate nucleated cell counts. Profiling relied on immunoSEQ multiplex PCR, and the TCRdb table lists in-frame clones only, not all of them. V and J calls and clone size come straight from that table; D and trimming were deduced from the DNA. The sample has approximately 220,000 clones, 86% seen once; the top ten hold about 4%. This CDR3 contains 12 residues. V was shortened by 3 bases and J by 7 bases, with 7 bases between the two germline ends. Germline CDR1 and CDR2: SEHNR and FQNEAQ (reference sequence). This sample is drawn from a study of blood T cell repertoires in COVID-19. Study-level information: Sample material is recorded as cDNA or gDNA derived from T cells, B-cell-depleted T cells, or PBMCs.

The specimen was PBMCs or T cells enriched from blood (not recorded which). The rearrangement links TRBV7-9 to TRBJ1-5; D unresolved. The source is a young woman who had been exposed to COVID-19. The CDR3 is CASSFEAQPQHF. CDR3 coding DNA: TGTGCCAGCAGCTTCGAAGCGCAGCCCCAGCATTTT.